Each of the 26 T cell receptor beta chains below was sequenced from the same sample in a study of blood T cells in healthy people across ages. It was with a sample-barcoded 5' primer and a J-beta primer mix that a second PCR of roughly 7 to 12 cycles was run. TCRdb redid the calling of the 5' RACE reads with MiXCR, one entry per CDR3 protein. The sample has over a million distinct CDR3 sequences, roughly 43% seen once. The sample consisted of blood. Source of these receptors: a woman younger than 30 in good health.

The chain links TRBV6-1 to TRBJ1-2, with D hard to call. Trimming stripped 2 bases from V and 2 bases from J, with 6 bases between. Germline assignment: CDR1 MNHNS and CDR2 SASEGT. The length of the CDR3 is 13 residues. The CDR3 nucleotides are TGTGCCAGCAGTGAACCGACGAACTATGGCTACACCTTC. Its translation: CASSEPTNYGYTF.

The genes are TRBV29-1 and TRBJ2-2; tentatively, D is TRBD2 (7 bases). Per germline, CDR1 SQVTM and CDR2 ANQGSEA. This CDR3 region has 12 residues. The ends were cut back, 7 bases at V and 7 bases at J, with 13 bases in the middle. The CDR3 DNA sequence: TGCAGCGCTTGGGGGGGCATCGGGGAGCTGTTTTTT. It translates to CSAWGGIGELFF.

The chain combines TRBV30 with TRBJ2-7; D might be TRBD2 (5 bases). With 0 bases removed from V and 0 bases from J, the gap between germline ends came to 12 bases. This CDR3 spans 15 amino acids. Germline CDR1 is GTSNPN and CDR2 is SVGIG (reference sequence). DNA of the CDR3: TGTGCCTGGAGTGTTGGGTTTGGGAGCTCCTACGAGCAGTACTTC. This codes for CAWSVGFGSSYEQYF. The complete variable domain, with remaining parts taken from reference TRBV30 and TRBJ2-7, reads SQTIHQWPATLVQPVGSPLSLECTVEGTSNPNLYWYRQAAGRGLQLLFYSVGIGQISSEVPQNLSASRPQDRQFILSSKKLLLSDSGFYLCAWSVGFGSSYEQYFGPGTRLTVT.

The sample holds a few counts of this clonotype. The gene calls are TRBV9 and TRBJ1-2; D possibly corresponds to TRBD1 (5 bases). The V and J ends lost 6 bases and 7 bases respectively, with 16 bases between them. The CDR3 spans 13 residues. Germline-derived CDR1 and CDR2 are SGDLS and YYNGEE. The CDR3 DNA sequence: TGTGCCAGCAACGGACCCCAGGGTGCTGGCTACACCTTC. Translated: CASNGPQGAGYTF. The full variable domain, in which reference TRBV9 and TRBJ1-2 provide the parts outside the CDR3, is DSGVTQTPKHLITATGQRVTLRCSPRSGDLSVYWYQQSLDQGLQFLIQYYNGEERAKGNILERFSAQQFPDLHSELNLSSLELGDSALYFCASNGPQGAGYTFGSGTRLTVV.

This sequence joins TRBV6-2 or TRBV6-3 and TRBJ2-2; 10 bases match TRBD1. The CDR3 is 14 amino acids. V was pared by 7 bases and J by 3 bases, with 2 bases of the junction left unmatched. The V gene's germline CDR1 is MNHEY and CDR2 SVGEGT. The CDR3 DNA reads TGTGCCAGCAAGACAGGGGGCGACACCGGGGAGCTGTTTTTT. The encoded protein is CASKTGGDTGELFF.

This clonotype has just a few counts. V gene TRBV20-1 combines with J gene TRBJ2-3; 10 bases match TRBD1. This CDR3 region has 17 residues. Per the germline V gene, CDR1 is DFQATT and CDR2 is SNEGSKA (reference sequence). J gave up 4 bases and V 0 bases, and 10 bases lay outside the gene matches. In DNA form, the CDR3 reads TGCAGTGCTAGAGATGTAGGGGGACAGGGGTTGGCAGATACGCAGTATTTT. Its protein is CSARDVGGQGLADTQYF.

V usage is TRBV15 and J usage is TRBJ1-2, with D possibly being TRBD1 (6 bases). The CDR3 totals 15 residues. V was cut by 0 bases and J by 4 bases, with 12 bases left in between. Germline values: CDR1 LNHNV, CDR2 YYDKDF (reference sequence). The CDR3 is CATSRDSQGSYGYTF. CDR3 nucleotide sequence: TGTGCCACCAGCAGAGATAGCCAGGGGAGCTATGGCTACACCTTC.

J is TRBJ1-1 and V is TRBV20-1, with D maybe TRBD1 (5 bases). The CDR3 length is 15 residues. V gave up 0 bases and J gave up 1 base, with 12 bases separating them. Germline CDR1 is DFQATT and CDR2 is SNEGSKA (reference sequence). The CDR3 is CSARDPGRGNTEAFF. The CDR3 nucleotides read TGCAGTGCTAGAGATCCCGGTAGGGGGAACACTGAAGCTTTCTTT.

This clonotype was detected only a few times. The gene calls are TRBV27 and TRBJ2-7; no definite D call. The CDR3 loop spans 14 amino acids. V was shortened by 6 bases and J by 1 base, with 13 bases between the two germline ends. Germline CDR1 is MNHEY and CDR2 is SMNVEV (reference sequence). The CDR3 region is CASSPYDPSYEQYF. The CDR3 DNA reads TGTGCCAGCAGCCCATACGACCCATCCTACGAGCAGTACTTC.

With regard to this clonotype: An end of the junction does not agree with germline; a read error may underlie this. The chain couples TRBV12-3 or TRBV12-4 to TRBJ1-1; D call uncertain. CDR3 length: 12 residues. CDR3 sequence (DNA): TGTGCTAGCATAGGAGCGTACACTGAAGCTTTCTTT. Its protein is CASIGAYTEAFF.

The CDR3 sequence: CSALSGDNEKLFF. CDR3 nucleotide sequence: TGCAGTGCCTTGTCGGGAGATAATGAAAAACTGTTTTTT. This chain connects TRBV20-1 to TRBJ1-4; D uncertain. Trimming cost V 6 bases and J 4 bases, with 12 bases left between them. The V gene's germline CDR1 is DFQATT and CDR2 SNEGSKA (reference sequence). The CDR3 consists of 13 residues.

This clonotype was seen ten or more times. The genes are TRBV12-3 or TRBV12-4 and TRBJ1-1; 10 bases are a match to TRBD1. This CDR3 comprises 17 residues. The trim removed 5 bases at V and 9 bases at J, leaving 18 bases unmatched. CDR3: CASSVKPGTGAQGKAFF. The CDR3 coding sequence is TGTGCCAGCAGTGTAAAGCCCGGGACAGGGGCACAGGGCAAAGCTTTCTTT.

This clonotype was seen a few times. The chain employs TRBV4-1 and TRBJ2-1; D is perhaps TRBD2 (5 bases). In germline, CDR1 is MGHRA, CDR2 YSYEKL. V gave up 11 bases and J gave up 1 base, with 24 bases separating them. CDR3 length: 17 residues. The CDR3 sequence is CAASQEPGGGSYNEQFF. CDR3 DNA: TGCGCCGCCAGCCAAGAGCCTGGAGGCGGTTCCTACAATGAGCAGTTCTTC.

The V and J genes are TRBV6-5 and TRBJ2-1; 13 bases align to TRBD2. The CDR3 extends over 16 amino acids. V was clipped by 0 bases and J by 8 bases; unmatched bases: 4. CDR1 and CDR2 (germline): MNHEY, SVGAGI. CDR3: CASSYSGTSGAYEQFF. CDR3 DNA sequence: TGTGCCAGCAGTTACTCAGGGACTAGCGGGGCGTATGAGCAGTTCTTC.

This clonotype was detected a few times. The chain uses TRBV29-1 and TRBJ2-3, with 11 bases lining up with TRBD2. The CDR3 is 15 amino acids. Germline V gene lookup returns CDR1 SQVTM and CDR2 ANQGSEA. The V gene end was trimmed by 8 bases and the J gene end by 1 base; junction bases not matched to a gene: 8. In DNA, the CDR3 is TGCAGCCTTCTAGCGGGAGGTAGAGGCACAGATACGCAGTATTTT. Amino acids: CSLLAGGRGTDTQYF.

With regard to this clonotype: With a much larger clone just one base away, this may be a read error. The V and J genes are TRBV29-1 and TRBJ2-1; weak D call: TRBD1 (5 bases). Trimming shortened V by 4 bases and J by 2 bases, and 6 bases separated the two germline ends. Germline loops: CDR1 SQVTM, CDR2 ANQGSEA. The CDR3 has 12 residues. CDR3 region: CSVVTAYNEQFF. The CDR3 bases are TGCAGCGTTGTGACAGCCTACAATGAGCAGTTCTTC.

This clonotype was seen more than once but under ten times. The chain combines TRBV9 with TRBJ2-5, with 7 bases matching TRBD1. CDR3 size: 15 residues. Losses at the gene ends were 4 bases for V and 3 bases for J; bases not matched to a gene: 9. Per the germline V gene, CDR1 is SGDLS and CDR2 is YYNGEE. In DNA form, the CDR3 reads TGTGCCAGCAGCTACACCGGGACAGTCGAAGAGACCCAGTACTTC. Protein product: CASSYTGTVEETQYF.

The chain joins TRBV20-1 to TRBJ2-3; 9 bases map to TRBD1. J gave up 0 bases and V 3 bases, and 7 bases lay outside the gene matches. Germline V gene data show CDR1 as DFQATT and CDR2 as SNEGSKA (reference sequence). The CDR3 totals 16 residues. CDR3 nucleotide sequence: TGCAGTGCTAGCCCGGGACAGGGCACCAGCACAGATACGCAGTATTTT. Its protein product is CSASPGQGTSTDTQYF.

The gene calls are TRBV3-1 and TRBJ2-7; tentatively, D is TRBD2 (6 bases). V lost 4 bases and J 7 bases, leaving 20 bases between the germline ends. This CDR3 has 15 amino acids. Looked up from germline, CDR1 is LGHDT and CDR2 is YNNKEL (reference sequence). For the CDR3, the DNA is TGTGCCAGCAGCCTTGGAGGGACCTGGGGCAATGAGCAGTACTTC. Translated: CASSLGGTWGNEQYF.

The V call is TRBV5-4, the J call TRBJ2-3; tentatively, D is TRBD2 (6 bases). Germline CDR1 SGHNT, CDR2 YYREEE (reference sequence). V dropped 2 bases and J dropped 1 base, with 11 bases sitting between them. CDR3 length: 15 residues. CDR3 amino acids: CASSFDGRGTDTQYF. Written as DNA, the CDR3 is TGTGCCAGCAGCTTTGACGGGAGAGGCACAGATACGCAGTATTTT.

This clonotype occurred a few times. The CDR3 here is CASSRRTSGISYEQFF. CDR3 sequence (DNA): TGTGCCAGCAGCCGGCGGACTAGCGGGATATCCTATGAGCAGTTCTTC. The rearrangement uses TRBV14 and TRBJ2-1; 12 positions agree with TRBD2. V lost 4 bases, J lost 8 bases, and 9 bases stayed unmatched. Germline V gene lookup returns CDR1 SGHDN and CDR2 FVKESK. The CDR3 sequence is 16 residues long.

The gene calls are TRBV12-3 or TRBV12-4 and TRBJ1-2; D not resolved. Between the trimmed V and J ends, which lost 5 bases and 8 bases, there was a span of 15 bases. The CDR3 sequence is 13 residues long. CDR3 protein: CASSVGPWEGYTF. In nucleotides, the CDR3 is TGTGCCAGCAGTGTCGGGCCCTGGGAAGGCTACACCTTC.

The chain joins TRBV4-1 to TRBJ1-5; D gene unclear. Per the germline V gene, CDR1 is MGHRA and CDR2 is YSYEKL. The CDR3 length is 16 residues. Between the trimmed V and J ends, which lost 5 bases and 3 bases, there was a span of 17 bases. The CDR3 DNA follows: TGCGCCAGCAGCTCCCAATTCTTGAGAGTCAATCAGCCCCAGCATTTT. Translating gives CASSSQFLRVNQPQHF.

The rearrangement links TRBV25-1 to TRBJ2-6, with a tentative D call TRBD2 (6 bases). The CDR3 totals 15 residues. Deletions cut 10 bases from V and 0 bases from J, with 13 bases between. The germline CDR1 and CDR2 sequences are MGHDK and SYGVNS. Written as DNA, the CDR3 is TGTGCCACTTCGGAGGGTAGCTCTGGGGCCAACGTCCTGACTTTC. It encodes CATSEGSSGANVLTF.

The CDR3 DNA sequence: TGTGCCAGCAGCCAGGCGGACAGACTCGATCAGCCCCAGCATTTT. It encodes CASSQADRLDQPQHF. The rearrangement joins TRBV4-2 to TRBJ1-5, with a weak D call TRBD1 (6 bases). This CDR3 spans 15 amino acids. CDR1 is LGHNA, CDR2 YNFKEQ, per germline. The V and J ends lost 3 bases and 5 bases respectively, with 14 bases between them.

The V and J genes are TRBV7-9 and TRBJ2-7, with D maybe TRBD1 (5 bases). Trimming left V 6 bases short and J 0 bases short, with 21 bases between. CDR1 is SEHNR and CDR2 is FQNEAQ in the germline V gene (reference sequence). This CDR3 is built from 17 residues. DNA of the CDR3: TGTGCCAGCAGGGCGAAAGGGGTTGGAGTTAGCTCCTACGAGCAGTACTTC. This codes for CASRAKGVGVSSYEQYF.